The rows below give T cell receptor beta chains drawn from one sample of a study of blood T cell repertoires in COVID-19. Produced via immunoSEQ multiplex PCR; TCRdb's table is partial and in-frame only. This table holds under 300,000 clones, about four fifths found once. Sequenced sample: peripheral blood. The source is a human donor with COVID-19, enrolled during active disease. The donor label of this sample is uncertain. The CDR3 runs from the conserved cysteine through the conserved F or W. A D gene is named only where the DNA matches it firmly. Expanded clones are given a class, and other clones once, few, many or no size at all.

cdr3_aa: CASSKALSVPLSQLARRVAGELFF
cdr3_nt: TGTGCCAGCAGCAAAGCGCTCTCGGTCCCCTTGTCCCAACTAGCCCGACGTGTTGCCGGGGAGCTGTTTTTT
clone_size: .
j_call: TRBJ2-2
v_call: TRBV21-1
d_call: .

cdr3_aa: CASSLEQGGGGYSPLHF
cdr3_nt: TGTGCCAGCAGCTTGGAACAGGGGGGCGGGGGTTATTCACCCCTCCACTTT
clone_size: .
j_call: TRBJ1-6
v_call: TRBV7-2
d_call: TRBD1

cdr3_aa: CASSYHSGNTIYF
cdr3_nt: TGTGCCAGCAGTTATCACTCTGGAAACACCATATATTTT
clone_size: .
j_call: TRBJ1-3
v_call: TRBV6-5
d_call: .

cdr3_aa: CATTTGLADFTDTQYF
cdr3_nt: TGCGCCACCACGACGGGACTAGCGGATTTCACAGATACGCAGTATTTT
clone_size: .
j_call: TRBJ2-3
v_call: TRBV5-1
d_call: TRBD2

cdr3_aa: CASRLARSSPSYEQYF
cdr3_nt: TGTGCAAGTCGCTTAGCGCGAAGTTCCCCGAGCTACGAGCAGTACTTC
clone_size: .
j_call: TRBJ2-7
v_call: TRBV12-2
d_call: .

cdr3_aa: CAWSETGTGNKPQHF
cdr3_nt: TGTGCCTGGAGTGAAACCGGGACAGGGAACAAGCCCCAGCATTTT
clone_size: .
j_call: TRBJ1-5
v_call: TRBV30
d_call: TRBD1

cdr3_aa: CASRHGTSGTDTQYF
cdr3_nt: TGTGCCAGCAGGCACGGGACTAGCGGCACAGATACGCAGTATTTT
clone_size: .
j_call: TRBJ2-3
v_call: TRBV28
d_call: TRBD2

cdr3_aa: CASSLVVAGGSAGSQETQYF
cdr3_nt: TGCGCCAGCAGCTTGGTAGTCGCGGGTGGATCGGCGGGATCGCAAGAGACCCAGTACTTC
clone_size: .
j_call: TRBJ2-5
v_call: TRBV5-1
d_call: .

cdr3_aa: CASSPGQANYGYTF
cdr3_nt: TGTGCCAGCAGCCCGGGACAGGCCAACTATGGCTACACCTTC
clone_size: few
j_call: TRBJ1-2
v_call: TRBV6-4
d_call: TRBD1

cdr3_aa: CASSLLRGDGYTF
cdr3_nt: TGCGCCAGCAGCTTGCTACGGGGGGATGGCTACACCTTC
clone_size: .
j_call: TRBJ1-2
v_call: TRBV5-1
d_call: .

cdr3_aa: CASSLQGARAGELFF
cdr3_nt: TGTGCCAGCAGCTTACAGGGGGCGAGGGCCGGGGAGCTGTTTTTT
clone_size: .
j_call: TRBJ2-2
v_call: TRBV7-6
d_call: TRBD1

cdr3_aa: CASNDLAGVTDTQYF
cdr3_nt: TGCGCCAGCAATGATCTAGCGGGAGTAACAGATACGCAGTATTTT
clone_size: .
j_call: TRBJ2-3
v_call: TRBV10-2
d_call: TRBD2

cdr3_aa: CASSHLSGLELFF
cdr3_nt: TGCGCCAGCAGTCATTTATCAGGGTTAGAGCTGTTTTTT
clone_size: .
j_call: TRBJ2-2
v_call: TRBV23-1
d_call: .

cdr3_aa: CASSFSGQGAPGELFF
cdr3_nt: TGTGCCAGCAGCTTTTCGGGACAGGGGGCCCCCGGGGAGCTGTTTTTT
clone_size: .
j_call: TRBJ2-2
v_call: TRBV7-3
d_call: TRBD1

cdr3_aa: CASSDTSGRAWEQFF
cdr3_nt: TGTGCCAGCAGCGACACTAGCGGGAGGGCCTGGGAGCAGTTCTTC
clone_size: .
j_call: TRBJ2-1
v_call: TRBV11-2
d_call: TRBD2

cdr3_aa: CASREELSRGNTIYF
cdr3_nt: TGTGCCAGCAGAGAGGAATTATCGCGGGGAAACACCATATATTTT
clone_size: .
j_call: TRBJ1-3
v_call: TRBV6-6
d_call: .

cdr3_aa: CASNHRSGSQDTQYF
cdr3_nt: TGTGCCAGTAACCATCGTAGCGGGAGCCAGGATACGCAGTATTTT
clone_size: .
j_call: TRBJ2-3
v_call: TRBV19
d_call: TRBD2

cdr3_aa: CASSQGRGTGSYGYTF
cdr3_nt: TGCGCCAGCAGCCAAGGGAGAGGGACAGGGAGCTATGGCTACACCTTC
clone_size: .
j_call: TRBJ1-2
v_call: TRBV4-1
d_call: TRBD1

cdr3_aa: CASRLTGNQPQHF
cdr3_nt: TGTGCCAGCAGATTGACAGGGAATCAGCCCCAGCATTTT
clone_size: .
j_call: TRBJ1-5
v_call: TRBV6-5
d_call: TRBD1

cdr3_aa: CASSPADRVEAFF
cdr3_nt: TGTGCCAGCAGTCCCGCGGACAGGGTTGAAGCTTTCTTT
clone_size: .
j_call: TRBJ1-1
v_call: TRBV2
d_call: TRBD1

cdr3_aa: CASRMGLAADEQYF
cdr3_nt: TGTGCCAGCAGGATGGGACTAGCGGCGGACGAGCAGTACTTC
clone_size: .
j_call: TRBJ2-7
v_call: TRBV7-9
d_call: TRBD2

cdr3_aa: CASSLSPWTDLNTEAFF
cdr3_nt: TGTGCCAGCAGCTTATCCCCCTGGACAGACCTGAACACTGAAGCTTTCTTT
clone_size: .
j_call: TRBJ1-1
v_call: TRBV7-8
d_call: .

cdr3_aa: CASSLAKNIQYF
cdr3_nt: TGTGCCAGCAGTCTAGCCAAAAACATTCAGTACTTC
clone_size: few
j_call: TRBJ2-4
v_call: TRBV3-1/TRBV3-2
d_call: .

cdr3_aa: CASSYSMGQGSSPLHF
cdr3_nt: TGTGCCAGCAGTTACTCGATGGGACAAGGGAGTTCACCCCTCCACTTT
clone_size: once
j_call: TRBJ1-6
v_call: TRBV6-6
d_call: .

cdr3_aa: CASRDFNYEQYF
cdr3_nt: TGTGCCAGCAGGGACTTTAACTACGAGCAGTACTTC
clone_size: .
j_call: TRBJ2-7
v_call: TRBV25-1
d_call: .

cdr3_aa: CASSVQQGYNSPLHF
cdr3_nt: TGTGCCAGCAGTGTCCAACAGGGCTATAATTCACCCCTCCACTTT
clone_size: once
j_call: TRBJ1-6
v_call: TRBV2
d_call: .

cdr3_aa: CASTGSTDTQYF
cdr3_nt: TGTGCCAGCACAGGGTCAACAGATACGCAGTATTTT
clone_size: .
j_call: TRBJ2-3
v_call: TRBV28
d_call: .

cdr3_aa: CASSARQGISYEQYF
cdr3_nt: TGTGCCAGCAGCGCTCGACAGGGTATCTCCTACGAGCAGTACTTC
clone_size: .
j_call: TRBJ2-7
v_call: TRBV9
d_call: TRBD1

cdr3_aa: CASSGDRTEKLFF
cdr3_nt: TGTGCCAGCAGCGGGGACAGGACTGAAAAACTGTTTTTT
clone_size: .
j_call: TRBJ1-4
v_call: TRBV6-2/TRBV6-3
d_call: TRBD1

cdr3_aa: CASSIGTGDVYSNQPQHF
cdr3_nt: TGTGCCAGTAGTATAGGGACAGGGGATGTTTATAGCAATCAGCCCCAGCATTTT
clone_size: .
j_call: TRBJ1-5
v_call: TRBV19
d_call: TRBD1

cdr3_aa: CASSAGGIAGGDTQYF
cdr3_nt: TGTGCCAGCAGCGCCGGGGGCATAGCGGGAGGAGATACGCAGTATTTT
clone_size: .
j_call: TRBJ2-3
v_call: TRBV11-3
d_call: TRBD2

cdr3_aa: CASTGGYASDTQYF
cdr3_nt: TGTGCCAGTACGGGGGGGTATGCTTCCGATACGCAGTATTTT
clone_size: .
j_call: TRBJ2-3
v_call: TRBV6-5
d_call: TRBD2

cdr3_aa: CASSWTGYSNQPQHF
cdr3_nt: TGTGCCAGCAGCTGGACAGGTTATAGCAATCAGCCCCAGCATTTT
clone_size: .
j_call: TRBJ1-5
v_call: TRBV7-2
d_call: TRBD1

cdr3_aa: CASYKWGQGAHEQYF
cdr3_nt: TGTGCCAGCTACAAGTGGGGACAGGGGGCCCACGAGCAGTACTTC
clone_size: few
j_call: TRBJ2-7
v_call: TRBV6-5
d_call: TRBD1

cdr3_aa: CASSTITEGWTEAFF
cdr3_nt: TGTGCCAGTAGTACCATAACTGAGGGTTGGACTGAAGCTTTCTTT
clone_size: .
j_call: TRBJ1-1
v_call: TRBV19
d_call: .

cdr3_aa: CASSQDLGRGAGYGYTF
cdr3_nt: TGCGCCAGCAGCCAAGATCTTGGACGGGGGGCTGGCTATGGCTACACCTTC
clone_size: .
j_call: TRBJ1-2
v_call: TRBV4-3
d_call: .

cdr3_aa: CSAMMGGKLFF
cdr3_nt: TGCAGTGCTATGATGGGAGGAAAACTGTTTTTT
clone_size: .
j_call: TRBJ1-4
v_call: TRBV20-1
d_call: .

cdr3_aa: CAWGLGLAGQETQYF
cdr3_nt: TGTGCCTGGGGGCTGGGACTAGCGGGACAAGAGACCCAGTACTTC
clone_size: many
j_call: TRBJ2-5
v_call: TRBV30
d_call: TRBD2

cdr3_aa: CASSLEVSREGGYTF
cdr3_nt: TGTGCCAGCAGCTTAGAGGTTTCACGGGAAGGTGGCTACACCTTC
clone_size: .
j_call: TRBJ1-2
v_call: TRBV7-2
d_call: .

cdr3_aa: CASSLSLPGGAGANVLTF
cdr3_nt: TGTGCCAGCAGTTTATCTTTGCCGGGGGGCGCTGGGGCCAACGTCCTGACTTTC
clone_size: .
j_call: TRBJ2-6
v_call: TRBV27
d_call: .

cdr3_aa: CASSLDPTRRNEQFF
cdr3_nt: TGTGCCAGCAGCTTAGATCCGACTCGGAGAAATGAGCAGTTCTTC
clone_size: .
j_call: TRBJ2-1
v_call: TRBV11-3
d_call: .

cdr3_aa: CAWTWAGGPGELFF
cdr3_nt: TGTGCCTGGACGTGGGCAGGGGGTCCCGGGGAGCTGTTTTTT
clone_size: .
j_call: TRBJ2-2
v_call: TRBV30
d_call: TRBD1

cdr3_aa: CASSLLTGGEKLFF
cdr3_nt: TGTGCCAGCAGCTTACTTACGGGAGGGGAAAAACTGTTTTTT
clone_size: .
j_call: TRBJ1-4
v_call: TRBV7-9
d_call: .

cdr3_aa: CASSPTSGSSTGELFF
cdr3_nt: TGTGCCAGCAGCCCCACTAGCGGGAGTAGCACCGGGGAGCTGTTTTTT
clone_size: .
j_call: TRBJ2-2
v_call: TRBV11-1
d_call: TRBD2

cdr3_aa: CASSPYGRHSRETQYF
cdr3_nt: TGTGCCAGCAGCCCTTATGGAAGGCACTCCAGGGAGACCCAGTACTTC
clone_size: .
j_call: TRBJ2-5
v_call: TRBV3-1/TRBV3-2
d_call: .

cdr3_aa: CASSLNEESEQYF
cdr3_nt: TGTGCCAGCAGTTTAAATGAAGAGTCCGAGCAGTACTTC
clone_size: .
j_call: TRBJ2-7
v_call: TRBV27
d_call: .

cdr3_aa: CASSLVPGSEMNTEAFF
cdr3_nt: TGTGCCAGCAGCTTAGTACCCGGGTCGGAAATGAACACTGAAGCTTTCTTT
clone_size: .
j_call: TRBJ1-1
v_call: TRBV7-8
d_call: .

cdr3_aa: CAISDDGELIVTQYF
cdr3_nt: TGTGCCATCAGTGATGATGGGGAGTTAATTGTTACGCAGTATTTT
clone_size: .
j_call: TRBJ2-3
v_call: TRBV10-3
d_call: .

cdr3_aa: CASSPDRDRTYEQYF
cdr3_nt: TGTGCCAGCAGCCCGGACCGGGACAGGACCTACGAGCAGTACTTC
clone_size: .
j_call: TRBJ2-7
v_call: TRBV11-2
d_call: TRBD1

cdr3_aa: CASNDRGENSPLHF
cdr3_nt: TGTGCCAGCAACGACAGGGGCGAAAATTCACCCCTCCACTTT
clone_size: .
j_call: TRBJ1-6
v_call: TRBV3-1/TRBV3-2
d_call: TRBD1

cdr3_aa: CASRVQIMVDEQYF
cdr3_nt: TGTGCCAGCAGAGTACAAATAATGGTCGACGAGCAGTACTTC
clone_size: .
j_call: TRBJ2-7
v_call: TRBV2
d_call: .

cdr3_aa: CASSPLVSNQPQHF
cdr3_nt: TGTGCCAGCAGCCCCCTCGTCAGCAATCAGCCCCAGCATTTT
clone_size: .
j_call: TRBJ1-5
v_call: TRBV7-2
d_call: .

cdr3_aa: CASSLVASWQNNQPQHF
cdr3_nt: TGTGCCAGCAGCTTGGTGGCAAGTTGGCAGAACAATCAGCCCCAGCATTTT
clone_size: .
j_call: TRBJ1-5
v_call: TRBV5-5
d_call: .